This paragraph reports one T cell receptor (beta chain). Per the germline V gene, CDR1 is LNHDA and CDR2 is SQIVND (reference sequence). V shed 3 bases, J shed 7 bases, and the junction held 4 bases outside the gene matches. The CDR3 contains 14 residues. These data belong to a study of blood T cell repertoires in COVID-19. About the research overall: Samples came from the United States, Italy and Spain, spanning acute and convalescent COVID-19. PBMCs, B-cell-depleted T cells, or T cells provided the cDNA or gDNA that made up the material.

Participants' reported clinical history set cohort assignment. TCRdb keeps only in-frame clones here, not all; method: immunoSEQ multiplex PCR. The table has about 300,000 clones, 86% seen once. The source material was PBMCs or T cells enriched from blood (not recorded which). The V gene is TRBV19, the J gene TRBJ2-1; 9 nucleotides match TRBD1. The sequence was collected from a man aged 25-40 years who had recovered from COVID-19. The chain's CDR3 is CASSIPGTGNEQFF. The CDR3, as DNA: TGTGCCAGTAGTATCCCCGGGACAGGGAATGAGCAGTTCTTC.